This passage covers 21 T cell receptor beta chains from one sample sequenced in a study of OX40 agonist ivuxolimab in advanced cancers. The table came from immunoSEQ multiplex PCR; TCRdb's copy has only in-frame clones and leaves some out. The sample consists of some 70,000 clones, around four fifths of them appearing once. Sequencing used CD4+ or CD8+ T cells sorted from blood, obtained in a trial of the OX40 agonist ivuxolimab. The receptor source for this set is an adult with an advanced solid tumor such as melanoma, head and neck, liver or kidney cancer.

This clone was observed once. The chain recombines TRBV7-9 with TRBJ2-7; D tentatively fits TRBD1 or TRBD2 (5 bases each). The CDR3 consists of 15 residues. Germline V gene lookup returns CDR1 SEHNR and CDR2 FQNEAQ (reference sequence). V lost 5 bases, J lost 2 bases, and 16 bases lay in between. The chain's CDR3 is CASSVNRDPTYEQYF. CDR3 coding DNA: TGTGCCAGCAGCGTTAACCGGGACCCTACCTACGAGCAGTACTTC.

The J gene is TRBJ2-1, the V gene TRBV28, with 11 bases fitting TRBD1. The CDR3 covers 14 residues. The germline CDR1 and CDR2 sequences are MDHEN and SYDVKM. The junction had 3 bases not matched to a gene; V was cut back by 5 bases and J by 6 bases. The CDR3, as DNA: TGTGCCAGCAGTACCGGACAGGGGGCCAATGAGCAGTTCTTC. Its protein is CASSTGQGANEQFF.

The rearrangement links TRBV5-1 to TRBJ2-5, with TRBD1 matching 10 bases. Unmatched junction bases numbered 5, after V lost 2 bases and J lost 4 bases. The germline V gene encodes CDR1 SGHRS and CDR2 YFSETQ. CDR3 length: 15 residues. In DNA form, the CDR3 reads TGCGCCAGCAGCTTTTCCGGGACAGGGGTAGAGACCCAGTACTTC. This gives the protein CASSFSGTGVETQYF.

V and J are TRBV6-5 and TRBJ2-7; 8 bases map to TRBD1. Trimming cost V 5 bases and J 7 bases; bases outside gene matches: 13. Per the germline V gene, CDR1 is MNHEY and CDR2 is SVGAGI. CDR3 length equals 15 residues. CDR3 DNA sequence: TGTGCCAGCAGTGCCACGGGACAGGTGATCTTTGAGCAGTACGTC. Amino acid sequence: CASSATGQVIFEQYV.

The chain employs TRBV28 and TRBJ2-2, with a weak D call TRBD1 (6 bases). The CDR3 spans 15 residues. Germline V gene lookup returns CDR1 MDHEN and CDR2 SYDVKM. V gave up 6 bases and J gave up 2 bases, with 13 bases separating them. The CDR3 spells CASRTLQGNTGELFF. For the CDR3, the DNA is TGTGCCAGCAGAACCCTACAGGGTAACACCGGGGAGCTGTTTTTT.

This clone occurred once. V usage is TRBV4-1 and J usage is TRBJ2-1, with 12 bases matching TRBD1. The CDR3 has 17 residues. From germline, CDR1 is MGHRA and CDR2 YSYEKL. V lost 0 bases and J lost 9; bases outside the gene matches: 9. The CDR3 reads CASSQDSGGQGASEQFF. The CDR3 DNA reads TGCGCCAGCAGCCAAGATAGTGGGGGACAGGGGGCCAGTGAGCAGTTCTTC.

The chain carries TRBV11-2 and TRBJ1-3, with 10 bases that match TRBD1. This CDR3 has 12 residues. Germline CDR1 is SGHAT and CDR2 is FQNNGV. V was pared by 5 bases and J by 15 bases, with 7 bases of the junction left unmatched. The CDR3 loop reads CASSPRTGGQYF. In nucleotides, the CDR3 is TGTGCCAGCAGCCCACGGACAGGGGGGCAATATTTT. The entire variable domain, with the rest obtained from reference TRBV11-2 and TRBJ1-3, is as follows: EAGVAQSPRYKIIEKRQSVAFWCNPISGHATLYWYQQILGQGPKLLIQFQNNGVVDDSQLPKDRFSAERLKGVDSTLKIQPAKLEDSAVYLCASSPRTGGQYFGEGSWLTVV.

J is TRBJ2-4 and V is TRBV2; 9 bases align to TRBD2. Losses at the gene ends were 10 bases for V and 3 bases for J; bases not matched to a gene: 10. Germline lookup yields CDR1 SNHLY and CDR2 FYNNEI. The CDR3 is 15 amino acids. CDR3 DNA sequence: TGTGCCACCCATGGGGCTAGCGGGGACAAAAACATTCAGTACTTC. Translating gives CATHGASGDKNIQYF.

Remarks on this clone: Relative to the germline gene, one junction end is altered; a read error may explain this. The V and J genes are TRBV30 and TRBJ1-1; no reliable D call. CDR1 and CDR2 (germline): GTSNPN, SVGIG (reference sequence). The CDR3 consists of 10 residues. The CDR3 DNA is TGTGCCTGGAGTGAGCGGACGTCTATCTTT. It yields the protein CAWSERTSIF.

This clone was seen a single time. J is TRBJ2-4 and V is TRBV27; tentative D call: TRBD2 (5 bases). The V gene's germline CDR1 is MNHEY and CDR2 SMNVEV (reference sequence). V dropped 2 bases and J dropped 1 base, with 9 bases sitting between them. This CDR3 spans 15 amino acids. In nucleotides, the CDR3 is TGTGCCAGCAGTTTAACGGGCGGGGCCAAAAACATTCAGTACTTC. This translates into CASSLTGGAKNIQYF.

V usage is TRBV7-9 and J usage is TRBJ2-1; 9 positions match TRBD1. Germline assignment: CDR1 SEHNR and CDR2 FQNEAQ (reference sequence). V trimming: 10 bases; J trimming: 7 bases; junction bases outside the gene matches: 5. The CDR3 is 12 residues long. The CDR3: CATQGAVNEQFF. In DNA, the CDR3 is TGTGCCACACAGGGGGCGGTGAATGAGCAGTTCTTC.

This chain connects TRBV5-5 to TRBJ1-2; D is possibly TRBD1 (6 bases). CDR1 and CDR2 (germline): SGHKS, YYEKEE (reference sequence). The V end lost 4 bases, the J end lost 3 bases, and 13 bases lay between the germline ends. The length of the CDR3 is 14 residues. The CDR3 region has the DNA TGTGCCAGCAGCACAGGGACGGGTTACTATGGCTACACCTTC. It codes for CASSTGTGYYGYTF.

This clone came up a few times. The chain employs TRBV6-6 and TRBJ2-5, with TRBD1 matching over 7 bases. The germline CDR1 and CDR2 sequences are MNHNY and SVGAGI (reference sequence). V was clipped by 6 bases and J by 4 bases; unmatched bases: 8. The CDR3 runs 14 residues. CDR3 in DNA: TGTGCCAGCAGAAACAGACAGGGTGGAGAGACCCAGTACTTC. Its translation: CASRNRQGGETQYF.

This clone was counted only a few times. The chain combines TRBV19 with TRBJ2-5; TRBD1 agrees at 8 bases. CDR1 and CDR2 (germline): LNHDA, SQIVND (reference sequence). Trimming at V came to 5 bases and at J to 4 bases, leaving 12 bases not matched to a gene. This CDR3 region has 16 residues. CDR3 bases: TGTGCCAGTAGTTCTTACGGGACAGGCCTGCGAGAGACCCAGTACTTC. Translated, it gives CASSSYGTGLRETQYF.

The chain recombines TRBV29-1 with TRBJ2-1, with 8 bases fitting TRBD1. With V trimmed by 6 bases and J by 7 bases, 11 bases remained unmatched. The germline V gene encodes CDR1 SQVTM and CDR2 ANQGSEA. The CDR3 is 14 amino acids. Here the CDR3 DNA reads TGCAGCGTCGCCACGCCAAGACAGGGGAATGAGCAGTTCTTC. Its protein product is CSVATPRQGNEQFF.

This chain joins TRBV7-2 and TRBJ2-3; D remains unclear. Deletions cut 3 bases from V and 0 bases from J, with 7 bases between. CDR3 length: 14 residues. CDR1 and CDR2 (germline): SGHTA, FQGNSA. The CDR3 sequence: CASSFRQSTDTQYF. DNA of the CDR3: TGTGCCAGCAGCTTTAGGCAGAGCACAGATACGCAGTATTTT.

This sequence joins TRBV7-8 and TRBJ2-7; 8 bases match TRBD1. Germline lookup yields CDR1 SGHVS and CDR2 FQNEAQ. Losses at the gene ends were 4 bases for V and 0 bases for J; bases not matched to a gene: 5. The CDR3 totals 15 residues. The CDR3 coding sequence is TGTGCCAGCAGCTCGAGGACAGGGAGCTCCTACGAGCAGTACTTC. Translating gives CASSSRTGSSYEQYF.

This chain connects TRBV27 to TRBJ1-2, with 9 bases lining up with TRBD1. The CDR3 length is 14 residues. Germline V gene lookup returns CDR1 MNHEY and CDR2 SMNVEV (reference sequence). After removal of 3 bases from V and 8 bases from J, the junction contained 7 bases not matched to a gene. The CDR3 spells CASSFADRGIGYTF. Here the CDR3 DNA reads TGTGCCAGCAGTTTCGCGGACAGGGGTATCGGCTACACCTTC.

This clone was detected once. This chain connects TRBV7-9 to TRBJ2-2; tentatively, D is TRBD2 (5 bases). Germline V gene data show CDR1 as SEHNR and CDR2 as FQNEAQ (reference sequence). V was trimmed by 5 bases and J by 5 bases, leaving 18 bases between them. The CDR3 sequence is 16 residues long. This CDR3 reads CASSNQLGPGTGELFF. The CDR3 DNA follows: TGTGCCAGCAGCAACCAGCTTGGGCCGGGAACCGGGGAGCTGTTTTTT.

The rearrangement uses TRBV5-4 and TRBJ2-5; no definite D call. Germline CDR1 and CDR2: SGHNT and YYREEE (reference sequence). This CDR3 contains 13 residues. Trimming removed 4 bases at V and 4 bases at J, with 11 bases between. The CDR3 DNA follows: TGTGCCAGCAGCATCCTTAAGGGAGAGACCCAGTACTTC. This codes for CASSILKGETQYF. Variable domain in full (rest from reference TRBV5-4 and TRBJ2-5): ETGVTQSPTHLIKTRGQQVTLRCSSQSGHNTVSWYQQALGQGPQFIFQYYREEENGRGNFPPRFSGLQFPNYSSELNVNALELDDSALYLCASSILKGETQYFGPGTRLLVL.

The chain employs TRBV27 and TRBJ2-3; 7 bases fit TRBD1. Germline loops: CDR1 MNHEY, CDR2 SMNVEV (reference sequence). The CDR3 runs 14 residues. J lost 4 bases, V lost 4 bases, and 5 bases had no gene match. The DNA of the CDR3 is TGTGCCAGCAGTTCCCGACAGGGCGCAGATACGCAGTATTTT. Residues: CASSSRQGADTQYF.